The clone carrying this T cell receptor (beta chain) has just a few counts. Authors' analysis steps: Reference gene primer amplification gave estimated nucleated cell counts. The table came from immunoSEQ multiplex PCR; TCRdb's copy has only in-frame clones and leaves some out. V and J calls and clone size follow that table, whereas D and trimming were derived from the DNA. The sample consists of about 160,000 clones, approximately 78% of them appearing once. Trimming pared 6 bases from V and 5 bases from J, leaving 13 bases between. This CDR3 has 13 amino acids. This sample was included in a study of blood T cell repertoires in COVID-19. The wider study: Samples of COVID-19 (acute and convalescent) were obtained from the United States, Italy and Spain. PBMCs, B-cell-depleted T cells, or T cells provided the cDNA or gDNA that made up the material.

This clonotype was obtained from a human donor in a cohort sampled during active COVID-19. Sequencing input: peripheral blood. V is TRBV12-3 or TRBV12-4 and J is TRBJ2-5; a possible D gene is TRBD2 (5 bases). The CDR3 region is CASRSSMGETQYF. CDR3 in DNA: TGTGCCAGCAGATCTAGCATGGGGGAGACCCAGTACTTC.